These 32 T cell receptor beta chains originate from one sample sequenced in a study of cytomegalovirus exposure and HLA in healthy donors. Produced via immunoSEQ multiplex PCR; TCRdb's table is partial and in-frame only. The sample comprises about 110,000 clones, about 87% of which are singletons, and roughly 2% rests with the top ten. Sequenced: PBMCs. These receptors all stem from a young woman in good health and CMV-seropositive.

The chain recombines TRBV7-8 with TRBJ2-1; D is unresolved. The CDR3 is made up of 13 amino acids. The V gene lost 1 base and the J gene lost 10 bases, with 11 bases spanning the gap. The germline V gene has CDR1 SGHVS and CDR2 FQNEAQ. The DNA of the CDR3 is TGTGCCAGCAGCTTAGTGGCGGCGCCCGAGCAGTTCTTC. It specifies CASSLVAAPEQFF. Full variable domain (rest looked up from reference TRBV7-8 and TRBJ2-1): GAGVSQSPRYKVAKRGQDVALRCDPISGHVSLFWYQQALGQGPEFLTYFQNEAQLDKSGLPSDRFFAERPEGSVSTLKIQRTQQEDSAVYLCASSLVAAPEQFFGPGTRLTVL.

Here the CDR3 reads CASSSGGVSYEQYF. CDR3 nucleotides: TGTGCCAGCAGCTCCGGGGGAGTCTCCTACGAGCAGTACTTC. The chain couples TRBV7-9 to TRBJ2-7; D might be TRBD2 (6 bases). V was clipped by 4 bases and J by 0 bases, with 10 bases between them. There are 14 residues in the CDR3. CDR1 is SEHNR and CDR2 is FQNEAQ in the germline V gene (reference sequence).

The V gene is TRBV4-1, the J gene TRBJ1-6; D is uncertain. CDR3 length: 14 amino acids. The V gene's germline CDR1 is MGHRA and CDR2 YSYEKL. V lost 0 bases to trimming and J lost 7 bases, with 7 bases between them. DNA of the CDR3: TGCGCCAGCAGCCAAGATTCGAGCAATTCACCCCTCCACTTT. It codes for CASSQDSSNSPLHF.

This clone has a single count. The CDR3 here is CASSPTGTSGVQRDTQYF. The CDR3 DNA sequence: TGTGCCAGCAGCCCAACCGGGACTAGCGGTGTACAGAGAGATACGCAGTATTTT. The chain joins TRBV16 to TRBJ2-3; 11 bases agree with TRBD2. Per the germline V gene, CDR1 is KGHSY and CDR2 is FQNENV. CDR3 length: 18 amino acids. The V gene end was trimmed by 4 bases and the J gene end by 5 bases; junction bases not matched to a gene: 14.

The chain combines TRBV27 with TRBJ1-1, with 7 positions matching TRBD1. Per the germline V gene, CDR1 is MNHEY and CDR2 is SMNVEV (reference sequence). The J segment lost 0 bases and the V segment lost 5 bases, leaving 3 bases of the junction unmatched. CDR3 length: 14 amino acids. The CDR3 DNA is TGTGCCAGCAGTACCGGACAGGTGAACACTGAAGCTTTCTTT. It is translated as CASSTGQVNTEAFF.

The V call is TRBV4-1, the J call TRBJ2-5, with D possibly matching TRBD2 (5 bases). Germline values: CDR1 MGHRA, CDR2 YSYEKL. The CDR3 runs 16 residues. The V end lost 2 bases, the J end lost 1 base, and 14 bases lay between the germline ends. CDR3 region: CASSQWARAVQETQYF. For the CDR3, the DNA is TGCGCCAGCAGCCAATGGGCCCGAGCGGTCCAAGAGACCCAGTACTTC.

There are a few counts of this clone. The chain employs TRBV9 and TRBJ1-1; D might be TRBD1 (6 bases). Germline-derived CDR1 and CDR2 are SGDLS and YYNGEE. Trimming shortened V by 3 bases and J by 1 base, and 10 bases separated the two germline ends. CDR3 length: 14 residues. The DNA for the CDR3 is TGTGCCAGCAGCGCCGTACAGGGGAACACTGAAGCTTTCTTT. As protein: CASSAVQGNTEAFF. The entire variable domain, with the rest obtained from reference TRBV9 and TRBJ1-1, is as follows: DSGVTQTPKHLITATGQRVTLRCSPRSGDLSVYWYQQSLDQGLQFLIQYYNGEERAKGNILERFSAQQFPDLHSELNLSSLELGDSALYFCASSAVQGNTEAFFGQGTRLTVV.

The chain links TRBV7-9 to TRBJ2-1, with 9 nucleotides matching TRBD1. The V gene's germline CDR1 is SEHNR and CDR2 FQNEAQ (reference sequence). J gave up 6 bases and V 5 bases, and 11 bases lay outside the gene matches. The CDR3 length is 16 residues. The CDR3 sequence: CASSALGQGDSNEQFF. CDR3 sequence (DNA): TGTGCCAGCAGCGCATTGGGACAGGGAGATTCCAATGAGCAGTTCTTC.

This rearrangement joins TRBV6-1 to TRBJ2-7, with 9 positions matching TRBD1. In germline, CDR1 is MNHNS, CDR2 SASEGT. The CDR3 is 14 residues long. Trimming cost V 10 bases and J 0 bases; bases outside gene matches: 7. This chain's CDR3 is CATNRGLSSYEQYV. The CDR3 DNA is TGTGCCACTAACAGGGGGCTAAGCTCCTACGAGCAGTACGTC.

In DNA, the CDR3 is TGTGCCAGCTCACCAGGACAGGGTGGCACAGATACGCAGTATTTT. Its protein is CASSPGQGGTDTQYF. This chain links TRBV18 with TRBJ2-3; 8 bases are shared with TRBD1. In germline, CDR1 is KGHSH, CDR2 LQKENI. V shed 2 bases, J shed 1 base, and the junction held 2 bases outside the gene matches. The CDR3 consists of 15 residues.

This rearrangement joins TRBV7-9 to TRBJ2-3, with 9 bases matching TRBD2. This CDR3 has 16 amino acids. V was pared by 2 bases and J by 5 bases, with 8 bases of the junction left unmatched. Germline V CDR1 and CDR2: SEHNR, FQNEAQ (reference sequence). CDR3 region: CASSLTGGGAVDTQYF. CDR3 bases: TGTGCCAGCAGCTTAACAGGCGGGGGGGCTGTAGATACGCAGTATTTT.

DNA of the CDR3: TGTGCCAGCAGTCCGACGGGATCGGCCTACGAGCAGTACGTC. The encoded protein is CASSPTGSAYEQYV. V gene TRBV28 combines with J gene TRBJ2-7; the D gene is possibly TRBD2 (5 bases). From germline, CDR1 is MDHEN and CDR2 SYDVKM. The CDR3 extends over 14 amino acids. The ends were cut back, 5 bases at V and 2 bases at J, with 13 bases in the middle.

The chain carries TRBV27 and TRBJ2-1; perhaps TRBD2 as D (6 bases). Germline CDR1 MNHEY, CDR2 SMNVEV (reference sequence). Between the trimmed V and J ends, which lost 3 bases and 7 bases, there was a span of 10 bases. The CDR3 length is 13 residues. CDR3 coding DNA: TGTGCCAGCAGTTTGGTTGGGGGGAATGAGCAGTTCTTC. Translating it yields CASSLVGGNEQFF.

A single count supports this clone. This chain uses TRBV15 with TRBJ1-4; D is unresolved. Germline V lookup: CDR1 LNHNV, CDR2 YYDKDF (reference sequence). The CDR3 has 15 amino acids. V shed 1 base and J shed 4 bases, with 10 bases lying between them. The CDR3 loop is CATSRGAGGNEKLFF. The CDR3 DNA is TGTGCCACCAGCAGAGGGGCCGGAGGTAATGAAAAACTGTTTTTT.

This rearrangement joins TRBV2 to TRBJ2-1; 11 nucleotides match TRBD2. Trimming cost V 7 bases and J 4 bases; bases outside gene matches: 12. Germline lookup yields CDR1 SNHLY and CDR2 FYNNEI. The CDR3 runs 17 residues. The CDR3 bases are TGTGCCAGCACCCATGTTGCTAGCGGGGGGAAGTACAATGAGCAGTTCTTC. It codes for CASTHVASGGKYNEQFF.

J is TRBJ1-1 and V is TRBV5-1; D is ambiguous. Germline-derived CDR1 and CDR2 are SGHRS and YFSETQ. The CDR3 is 13 amino acids. V lost 1 base and J 0 bases, leaving 4 bases between the germline ends. CDR3 sequence: CASSLTVNTEAFF. CDR3 sequence (DNA): TGCGCCAGCAGCTTGACAGTGAACACTGAAGCTTTCTTT. Using reference TRBV5-1 and TRBJ1-1 for the parts outside the CDR3, the full variable domain is KAGVTQTPRYLIKTRGQQVTLSCSPISGHRSVSWYQQTPGQGLQFLFEYFSETQRNKGNFPGRFSGRQFSNSRSEMNVSTLELGDSALYLCASSLTVNTEAFFGQGTRLTVV.

The chain combines TRBV5-5 with TRBJ2-1; 10 bases agree with TRBD1. This CDR3 is 15 amino acids long. V lost 3 bases to trimming and J lost 6 bases; unmatched junction nucleotides: 6. The V gene's germline CDR1 is SGHKS and CDR2 YYEKEE (reference sequence). The CDR3 sequence: CASSWTGGGFNEQFF. CDR3 coding DNA: TGTGCCAGCAGCTGGACAGGGGGGGGTTTCAATGAGCAGTTCTTC.

This chain uses TRBV4-1 with TRBJ1-1; the D is unclear. V was clipped by 0 bases and J by 5 bases, with 10 bases between them. Germline V gives CDR1 MGHRA, CDR2 YSYEKL. This CDR3 has 14 residues. The CDR3 loop is CASSQDEEETEAFF. DNA for the CDR3: TGCGCCAGCAGCCAAGATGAGGAGGAAACTGAAGCTTTCTTT.

The chain carries TRBV28 and TRBJ2-2; TRBD2 agrees at 8 bases. V trimming: 1 base; J trimming: 0 bases; junction bases outside the gene matches: 4. The CDR3 consists of 17 residues. The germline V gene encodes CDR1 MDHEN and CDR2 SYDVKM. CDR3 in amino acids: CASSLSGLAANTGELFF. The CDR3 DNA follows: TGTGCCAGCAGTTTATCCGGACTAGCCGCGAACACCGGGGAGCTGTTTTTT.

The chain carries TRBV10-2 and TRBJ1-1; D is undetermined. The V end lost 8 bases, the J end lost 2 bases, and 9 bases lay between the germline ends. The CDR3 totals 12 residues. The germline V gene has CDR1 WSHSY and CDR2 SAAADI. CDR3 sequence (DNA): TGCGCCAGCGGGAGCGCCAACACTGAAGCTTTCTTT. This encodes CASGSANTEAFF.

The chain is built from TRBV7-9 and TRBJ2-3; a weak D match, TRBD2 (6 bases). Germline assignment: CDR1 SEHNR and CDR2 FQNEAQ (reference sequence). Trimming cost V 10 bases and J 4 bases, with 15 bases left between them. This CDR3 has 13 amino acids. The DNA for the CDR3 is TGTGCCAACACGGGGGTCCCCCCAGATACGCAGTATTTT. Its translation: CANTGVPPDTQYF.

The gene calls are TRBV6-5 and TRBJ1-1; 8 bases align to TRBD1. The CDR3 has 14 residues. Germline CDR1 MNHEY, CDR2 SVGAGI. V gave up 4 bases and J gave up 3 bases; unmatched junction bases: 4. The CDR3 protein is CASSSTRGHTEAFF. The CDR3 region has the DNA TGTGCCAGCAGTTCCACCAGGGGGCACACTGAAGCTTTCTTT.

The chain uses TRBV7-8 and TRBJ2-3; D not resolved. Germline values: CDR1 SGHVS, CDR2 FQNEAQ. The CDR3 contains 13 residues. V lost 5 bases, J lost 5 bases, and 11 bases lay in between. The CDR3 DNA reads TGTGCCAGCAGCCCCTACCCCGGAGATACGCAGTATTTT. This gives the protein CASSPYPGDTQYF. Together with reference TRBV7-8 and TRBJ2-3, the CDR3 gives the full variable domain: GAGVSQSPRYKVAKRGQDVALRCDPISGHVSLFWYQQALGQGPEFLTYFQNEAQLDKSGLPSDRFFAERPEGSVSTLKIQRTQQEDSAVYLCASSPYPGDTQYFGPGTRLTVL.

V gene TRBV28 combines with J gene TRBJ2-3; TRBD1 aligns across 7 bases. Germline CDR1 MDHEN, CDR2 SYDVKM. This CDR3 has 14 amino acids. After removal of 3 bases from V and 4 bases from J, the junction contained 4 bases not matched to a gene. The CDR3 DNA reads TGTGCCAGCAGTTTGGACGACAGGGCAGATACGCAGTATTTT. Protein sequence: CASSLDDRADTQYF.

The V call is TRBV19, the J call TRBJ2-7, with TRBD1 matching 8 bases. With 2 bases clipped from V and 3 bases from J, the junction kept 12 bases outside the gene matches. The CDR3 sequence is 17 residues long. Germline V gives CDR1 LNHDA, CDR2 SQIVND (reference sequence). As DNA, the CDR3 is TGTGCCAGTAGTATAAGGAACCGGGACAGGTGCTTCTACGAGCAGTACGTC. It encodes CASSIRNRDRCFYEQYV.

A single count supports this clone. The V call is TRBV28, the J call TRBJ2-3, with D perhaps TRBD2 (5 bases). CDR3 size: 17 residues. The germline gives CDR1 MDHEN, CDR2 SYDVKM. V was cut by 7 bases and J by 0 bases, with 20 bases left in between. CDR3 DNA sequence: TGTGCCAGCATCCCTTTGCCCCCGGGAACTAGCACAGATACGCAGTATTTT. Protein sequence: CASIPLPPGTSTDTQYF.

The CDR3 loop is CSVGDRDNYGYTF. The CDR3 DNA reads TGCAGCGTGGGGGACAGGGATAACTATGGCTACACCTTC. The chain uses TRBV29-1 and TRBJ1-2; 9 nucleotides match TRBD1. Trimming removed 6 bases from V and 1 base from J; junction bases left unmatched: 3. This CDR3 comprises 13 residues. Germline lookup yields CDR1 SQVTM and CDR2 ANQGSEA. Full variable domain (remainder filled in from reference TRBV29-1 and TRBJ1-2): SAVISQKPSRDICQRGTSLTIQCQVDSQVTMMFWYRQQPGQSLTLIATANQGSEATYESGFVIDKFPISRPNLTFSTLTVSNMSPEDSSIYLCSVGDRDNYGYTFGSGTRLTVV.

The V call is TRBV4-3, the J call TRBJ2-7; 15 nucleotides match TRBD2. The CDR3 is 17 residues long. With V trimmed by 1 base and J by 4 bases, 5 bases remained unmatched. The germline V gene has CDR1 LGHNA and CDR2 YSLEER. CDR3 DNA sequence: TGCGCCAGCAGCCAAGTCCCGGGACTAGCGGGGGGATACGAGCAGTACGTC. Translated: CASSQVPGLAGGYEQYV.

The chain recombines TRBV13 with TRBJ2-5; the match to TRBD2 covers 7 bases. V shed 0 bases, J shed 1 base, and the junction held 5 bases outside the gene matches. The CDR3 covers 16 residues. Per the germline V gene, CDR1 is PRHDT and CDR2 is FYEKMQ (reference sequence). The CDR3 here is CASSLGYGGGQETQYF. CDR3 DNA sequence: TGTGCCAGCAGCTTAGGATATGGCGGGGGCCAAGAGACCCAGTACTTC.

The chain links TRBV2 to TRBJ1-6, with D possibly matching TRBD1 (6 bases). Per germline, CDR1 SNHLY and CDR2 FYNNEI. This CDR3 has 14 amino acids. The ends were cut back, 6 bases at V and 7 bases at J, with 13 bases in the middle. The CDR3 nucleotides read TGTGCCAGCAGCTCGGACAGAATCAATTCACCCCTCCACTTT. Protein: CASSSDRINSPLHF.

The J gene is TRBJ2-2, the V gene TRBV7-8; TRBD2 agrees at 10 bases. The CDR3 is 16 amino acids. J gave up 4 bases and V 5 bases, and 7 bases lay outside the gene matches. The germline V gene encodes CDR1 SGHVS and CDR2 FQNEAQ. CDR3 protein: CASSHASGGSTGELFF. Written as DNA, the CDR3 is TGTGCCAGCAGCCATGCTAGCGGGGGAAGCACCGGGGAGCTGTTTTTT. Full variable domain (missing parts from reference TRBV7-8 and TRBJ2-2): GAGVSQSPRYKVAKRGQDVALRCDPISGHVSLFWYQQALGQGPEFLTYFQNEAQLDKSGLPSDRFFAERPEGSVSTLKIQRTQQEDSAVYLCASSHASGGSTGELFFGEGSRLTVL.

The gene calls are TRBV28 and TRBJ1-2, with 12 bases matching TRBD1. After removal of 4 bases from V and 3 bases from J, the junction contained 9 bases not matched to a gene. CDR3 length: 17 amino acids. Germline loops: CDR1 MDHEN, CDR2 SYDVKM. CDR3 sequence reads: CASSSWGGTGGYYGYTF. As DNA, the CDR3 is TGTGCCAGCAGTTCCTGGGGGGGGACAGGGGGCTACTATGGCTACACCTTC.